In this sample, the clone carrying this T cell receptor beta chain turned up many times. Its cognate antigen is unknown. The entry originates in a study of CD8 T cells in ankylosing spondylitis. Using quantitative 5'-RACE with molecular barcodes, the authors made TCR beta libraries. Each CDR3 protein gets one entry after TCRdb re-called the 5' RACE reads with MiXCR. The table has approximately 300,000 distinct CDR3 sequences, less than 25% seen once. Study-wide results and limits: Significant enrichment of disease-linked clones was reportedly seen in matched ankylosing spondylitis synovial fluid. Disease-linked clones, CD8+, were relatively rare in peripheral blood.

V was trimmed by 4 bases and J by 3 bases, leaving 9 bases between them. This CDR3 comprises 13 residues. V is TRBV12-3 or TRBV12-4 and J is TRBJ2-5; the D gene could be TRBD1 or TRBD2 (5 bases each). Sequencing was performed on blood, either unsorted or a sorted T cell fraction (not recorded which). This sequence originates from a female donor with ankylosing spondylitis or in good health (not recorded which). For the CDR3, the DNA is TGTGCCAGCAGTTGGGGACGAAAAGAGACCCAGTACTTC. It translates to CASSWGRKETQYF.